Listed below are T cell receptor beta chains from one sample, sequenced in a study of cytomegalovirus exposure and HLA in healthy donors. Assay: immunoSEQ multiplex PCR; the TCRdb copy retains only in-frame clones and omits some. The sample contains just over 150,000 clones, around four fifths of which appear only once. Sequencing was performed on PBMCs. All receptors derive from a female donor in good health and CMV-seronegative. CDR3s include the opening cysteine and the closing phenylalanine or tryptophan. The D gene is left open where the match is weak. The listing skips clone size in some rows; elsewhere it reads once, few, many or a size class.

TRBJ1-6	TRBV30	NA	NA	TGTGCCTCCTACACAGGCCTCTATAATTCACCCCTCCACTTT	CASYTGLYNSPLHF
TRBJ1-3	TRBV7-2	NA	NA	TGTGCCAGCAGCTTGAGGGTGAGCTCTGGAAACACCATATATTTT	CASSLRVSSGNTIYF
TRBJ2-6	TRBV30	NA	NA	TGTGCCGGTAGGTTCCGGGACATCGGGCTCAGTTCTGGGGCCAACGTCCTGACTTTC	CAGRFRDIGLSSGANVLTF
TRBJ1-5	TRBV6-1	NA	NA	TGTGCCAGCAGTGAAATCCCGGGGAGCCAGCCCCAGCATTTT	CASSEIPGSQPQHF
TRBJ1-1	TRBV20-1	few	NA	TGCAGTGCTGCGACAGGCACTGAAGCTTTCTTT	CSAATGTEAFF
TRBJ1-2	TRBV7-9	NA	NA	TGTGCCAGCAGCGCACTTAGAACAGGGCACGACGGCTACACCTTC	CASSALRTGHDGYTF
TRBJ2-1	TRBV18	NA	TRBD2	TGTGCCAGCTCACCTCCCGCTAGCGGGAAAGGACGAGAGCAGTTCTTC	CASSPPASGKGREQFF
TRBJ2-7	TRBV4-1	NA	TRBD1	TGCGCCAGCAGCCAAGACCTCGACAGGGGGTACGAGCAGTACTTC	CASSQDLDRGYEQYF
TRBJ1-3	TRBV30	NA	NA	TGTGCCTGGAGCCCAGGGGTAGGATCTGGAAACACCATATATTTT	CAWSPGVGSGNTIYF
TRBJ2-1	TRBV6-5	NA	NA	TGTGCCAGCAGTCCAGGGGGGCCCTCCTACAATGAGCAGTTCTTC	CASSPGGPSYNEQFF
TRBJ2-3	TRBV7-8	NA	TRBD2	TGTGCCAGCAGCCCCCGGACTAGCGGGGGCACAGATACGCAGTATTTT	CASSPRTSGGTDTQYF
TRBJ2-1	TRBV6-5	NA	NA	TGTGCCAGCTGCCCCAGGGTGGGCAATGAGCAGTTCTTC	CASCPRVGNEQFF
TRBJ2-1	TRBV5-1	NA	TRBD2	TGCGCCAGCAGCTTTAGACTAGCGGGAGTAAATGAGCAGTTCTTC	CASSFRLAGVNEQFF
TRBJ2-3	TRBV4-1	NA	TRBD2	TGCGCCAGCAGCCTAGGTAGCGGGAGTGAGACAGATACGCAGTATTTT	CASSLGSGSETDTQYF
TRBJ1-6	TRBV11-2	few	NA	TGTGCCAGCAGCTTACAGGGGTTTGATTCACCCCTCCACTTT	CASSLQGFDSPLHF
TRBJ1-1	TRBV2	NA	NA	TGTGCCAGCAGTGAAGGGCGGGCGGACACTGAAGCTTTCTTT	CASSEGRADTEAFF
TRBJ2-5	TRBV7-9	NA	TRBD2	TGTGCCAGCAGCTCAACACTAGCGTCAGTAAGGGAGACCCAGTACTTC	CASSSTLASVRETQYF
TRBJ1-2	TRBV2	NA	NA	TGTGCCAGCAGCGAAATAGATTACAGGATGGACTATGGCTACACCTTC	CASSEIDYRMDYGYTF
TRBJ2-7	TRBV2	NA	TRBD2	TGTGCCAGCAGTAGACTAGCGGGGGTTGACGAGCAGTACTTC	CASSRLAGVDEQYF
TRBJ2-5	TRBV7-6	NA	TRBD2	TGTGCCAGCAGCGGGGGGACTAGCGGGGGTCTAGGGGAGACCCAGTACTTC	CASSGGTSGGLGETQYF
TRBJ1-5	TRBV29-1	NA	NA	TGCAGCGTTCGGGAGGGCGGGTCTAGCAATCAGCCCCAGCATTTT	CSVREGGSSNQPQHF
TRBJ1-5	TRBV6-5	NA	TRBD1	TGTGCCAGCAGGGACACAGGGGGTCCCCAGCATTTT	CASRDTGGPQHF